This T cell receptor (beta chain) was sequenced during a study of blood T cells in healthy people across ages. Notes on the study in general: Unsorted PBMC input precluded a conclusive naive versus antigen-experienced comparison.

There are a few counts of this clonotype. Its antigen is unknown. A second roughly 6 to 12 cycle PCR used barcoded and J-beta primers. Each CDR3 protein gets one entry after TCRdb re-called the 5' RACE reads with MiXCR. The sample records about 670,000 distinct CDR3 sequences, 35% to 50% being singletons. This CDR3 comprises 14 residues. CDR1 and CDR2 (germline): SGHVS, FNYEAQ. V dropped 5 bases and J dropped 3 bases, with 14 bases sitting between them. At least 7 million PBMCs were isolated per sample. The chain combines TRBV7-6 with TRBJ2-7; D might be TRBD1 (6 bases). Sequencing input: blood. The source is an elderly man in good health. The CDR3 region is CASSPQGRGYEQYF. The CDR3 bases are TGTGCCAGCAGCCCACAGGGCAGAGGCTACGAGCAGTACTTC.